This T cell receptor (beta chain) was sequenced during a study of Graves' ophthalmopathy and Graves' hyperthyroidism. This clonotype was observed many times. CDR3 regions of TCR beta were amplified from RNA transcripts. In the first round, RT-PCR was carried out with HTBI primers, and a multiplex PCR formed the second round. TCRdb redid the calling of the multiplex PCR reads with MiXCR, one entry per CDR3 protein. The sample has over a million distinct CDR3 sequences, around a third seen once. The CDR3 is 14 residues long. Germline V CDR1 and CDR2: ENHRY, SYGVKD. V lost 7 bases, J lost 2 bases, and 11 bases lay in between.

Sample: peripheral blood or thyroid tissue (not recorded which). The source of this sequence is an adult man with Graves' hyperthyroidism. The rearrangement joins TRBV10-3 to TRBJ1-4; D is ambiguous. CDR3 sequence reads: CAIIGGSTNEKLFF. CDR3 bases: TGTGCCATCATCGGAGGGAGTACTAATGAAAAACTGTTTTTT.